A selection of T cell receptor beta chains follows, all from one sample in a study of cytomegalovirus exposure and HLA in healthy donors. This table comes from immunoSEQ multiplex PCR, and its TCRdb copy is limited to in-frame clones, with some not included. This sample's clone table lists approximately 93,000 clones. Sequencing was carried out using PBMCs. Receptors were obtained from a woman in her 30s in good health and CMV-seronegative. The CDR3 runs from the conserved cysteine through the conserved F or W. Each record gives: J gene, D gene, V gene, CDR3 DNA, CDR3 protein. A D gene is named only where the DNA matches it firmly.

j_gene: TRBJ2-7
d_gene: -
v_gene: TRBV15
CDR3nt: TGTGCCACCGCGGTAAAGTCGGAGGGCTACGAGCAGTACTTC
CDR3aa: CATAVKSEGYEQYF

j_gene: TRBJ1-1
d_gene: -
v_gene: TRBV30
CDR3nt: TGTGCCTGGAGTGTAGACTTGAACACTGAAGCTTTCTTT
CDR3aa: CAWSVDLNTEAFF

j_gene: TRBJ1-1
d_gene: TRBD1
v_gene: TRBV19
CDR3nt: TGTGCCAGTAGTATCGGACAGGGGGGGGACACTGAAGCTTTCTTT
CDR3aa: CASSIGQGGDTEAFF

j_gene: TRBJ2-7
d_gene: -
v_gene: TRBV28
CDR3nt: TGTGCCAGCAGCCCCAAGGGGGACTACTCCTACGAGCAGTACTTC
CDR3aa: CASSPKGDYSYEQYF

j_gene: TRBJ1-2
d_gene: -
v_gene: TRBV19
CDR3nt: TGTGCCACCAGGGAGGGGTACCATGGCTACACCTTC
CDR3aa: CATREGYHGYTF

j_gene: TRBJ2-7
d_gene: -
v_gene: TRBV11-1
CDR3nt: TGTGCCAGCAGCTTTTCAGGGATGGGGGGATACGAGCAGTACTTC
CDR3aa: CASSFSGMGGYEQYF

j_gene: TRBJ1-1
d_gene: -
v_gene: TRBV25-1
CDR3nt: TGTGCCAGCAGTGAGGGACTCGGGGCTTTCTTT
CDR3aa: CASSEGLGAFF

j_gene: TRBJ1-2
d_gene: -
v_gene: TRBV29-1
CDR3nt: TGCAGCGTTTCTAAGAGGGCGCTTTGGGGCTACACCTTC
CDR3aa: CSVSKRALWGYTF

j_gene: TRBJ2-3
d_gene: -
v_gene: TRBV6-1
CDR3nt: TGTGCCAGCAGCAGACATAGAAACACAGATACGCAGTATTTT
CDR3aa: CASSRHRNTDTQYF

j_gene: TRBJ2-1
d_gene: TRBD2
v_gene: TRBV28
CDR3nt: TGTGCCAGCAGTTTCCATCGGGGGGGCTACAATGAGCAGTTCTTC
CDR3aa: CASSFHRGGYNEQFF

j_gene: TRBJ1-1
d_gene: -
v_gene: TRBV7-7
CDR3nt: TGTGCTAGCAGCCTGGACAGAAACACTGAAGCTTTCTTT
CDR3aa: CASSLDRNTEAFF

j_gene: TRBJ2-2
d_gene: TRBD2
v_gene: TRBV6-6
CDR3nt: TGTGCCAGCAGTCCCGAGGCGGGAGGGAGCACCGGGGAGCTGTTTTTT
CDR3aa: CASSPEAGGSTGELFF

j_gene: TRBJ2-7
d_gene: TRBD1
v_gene: TRBV5-6
CDR3nt: TGTGCCAGCAGCTCGGGGACAGGGGGCCCGGTCGAGCAGTACTTC
CDR3aa: CASSSGTGGPVEQYF

j_gene: TRBJ2-7
d_gene: TRBD1
v_gene: TRBV5-4
CDR3nt: TGTGCCAGCAGCTTGGGGGCAGGGGGAAAATATTCCTACGAGCAGTACTTC
CDR3aa: CASSLGAGGKYSYEQYF

j_gene: TRBJ1-3
d_gene: TRBD1
v_gene: TRBV25-1
CDR3nt: TGTGCCAGCAGTGACTCAGGGGGCTCTGGAAACACCATATATTTT
CDR3aa: CASSDSGGSGNTIYF

j_gene: TRBJ1-4
d_gene: TRBD1
v_gene: TRBV4-1
CDR3nt: TGCGCCAGCAGTAGCGGCCGTACAGGGGGCAGGGGACTGTTTTTT
CDR3aa: CASSSGRTGGRGLFF

j_gene: TRBJ2-7
d_gene: -
v_gene: TRBV7-8
CDR3nt: TGTGCCAGCAGCGTCCGGGACACCTCCTACGAGCAGTACTTC
CDR3aa: CASSVRDTSYEQYF

j_gene: TRBJ1-2
d_gene: -
v_gene: TRBV25-1
CDR3nt: TGTGCCAGCAGTGACCAGGGGACGGCTAACTATGGCTACACCTTC
CDR3aa: CASSDQGTANYGYTF

j_gene: TRBJ1-2
d_gene: TRBD1
v_gene: TRBV27
CDR3nt: TGTGCCAGCAGTCCAAATTGGGACAGCTATGGCTACACCTTC
CDR3aa: CASSPNWDSYGYTF

j_gene: TRBJ1-1
d_gene: TRBD1
v_gene: TRBV6-5
CDR3nt: TGTGCCAGCAGTACGACAGGGATCACTGAAGCTTTCTTT
CDR3aa: CASSTTGITEAFF

j_gene: TRBJ1-1
d_gene: TRBD1
v_gene: TRBV5-1
CDR3nt: TGCGCCAGCGCCAGGGGGATAAACACTGAAGCTTTCTTT
CDR3aa: CASARGINTEAFF

j_gene: TRBJ1-2
d_gene: -
v_gene: TRBV28
CDR3nt: TGTGCCAGCAATCGGGGGGTTAACTATGGCTACACCTTC
CDR3aa: CASNRGVNYGYTF

j_gene: TRBJ1-5
d_gene: -
v_gene: TRBV5-1
CDR3nt: TGCGCCAGCAGCCCGGGGGATGGCAATCAGCCCCAGCATTTT
CDR3aa: CASSPGDGNQPQHF

j_gene: TRBJ2-7
d_gene: -
v_gene: TRBV7-9
CDR3nt: TGTGCCAGCAGTCGAATTCAGGGAGGACTCCAGGACGAGCAGTACTTC
CDR3aa: CASSRIQGGLQDEQYF

j_gene: TRBJ1-4
d_gene: TRBD1
v_gene: TRBV5-4
CDR3nt: TGTGCCAGCAGCTTGGGACAGGGGGATAATGAAAAACTGTTTTTT
CDR3aa: CASSLGQGDNEKLFF

j_gene: TRBJ2-3
d_gene: TRBD1
v_gene: TRBV29-1
CDR3nt: TGCAGCGTGGGGGGTAGGGACAGGGGCCGCACAGATACGCAGTATTTT
CDR3aa: CSVGGRDRGRTDTQYF

j_gene: TRBJ1-5
d_gene: -
v_gene: TRBV18
CDR3nt: TGTGCCAGCTCCCCTTCTGCGGCAGTCGGCAATCAGCCCCAGCATTTT
CDR3aa: CASSPSAAVGNQPQHF

j_gene: TRBJ2-3
d_gene: -
v_gene: TRBV27
CDR3nt: TGTGCCAGCTGGCAGTTCGGCACAGATACGCAGTATTTT
CDR3aa: CASWQFGTDTQYF

j_gene: TRBJ1-3
d_gene: -
v_gene: TRBV7-9
CDR3nt: TGTGCCAGCAGCTTAGTTGTACTCGACAGGTTGCGTTTTCGAAACACCATATATTTT
CDR3aa: CASSLVVLDRLRFRNTIYF

j_gene: TRBJ2-3
d_gene: TRBD1
v_gene: TRBV10-1
CDR3nt: TGCGCCAGCAGGATTACAGGGGGTCGTGGTTCCGATACGCAGTATTTT
CDR3aa: CASRITGGRGSDTQYF

j_gene: TRBJ1-3
d_gene: TRBD1
v_gene: TRBV5-6
CDR3nt: TGTGCCAGCAGGGGGAGACAGGGGAGCTCTGGAAACACCATATATTTT
CDR3aa: CASRGRQGSSGNTIYF

j_gene: TRBJ2-3
d_gene: -
v_gene: TRBV9
CDR3nt: TGTGCCAGCAGCCCCGGTACGCATACGCAGTATTTT
CDR3aa: CASSPGTHTQYF

j_gene: TRBJ2-1
d_gene: TRBD2
v_gene: TRBV11-3
CDR3nt: TGTGCCAGCAGCTTAGGCAGCGGGAGGGCAGCTAATCACGATGAGCAGTTCTTC
CDR3aa: CASSLGSGRAANHDEQFF

j_gene: TRBJ1-5
d_gene: TRBD1
v_gene: TRBV30
CDR3nt: TGTGCCTGGAAGGGGGCTAGCAATCAGCCCCAGCATTTT
CDR3aa: CAWKGASNQPQHF

j_gene: TRBJ1-2
d_gene: -
v_gene: TRBV5-4
CDR3nt: TGTGCCAGCAGCTTAGTCAGATACTATGGCTACACCTTC
CDR3aa: CASSLVRYYGYTF

j_gene: TRBJ2-5
d_gene: TRBD2
v_gene: TRBV19
CDR3nt: TGTGCCAGTAGTATCACTAGCGGGGGTAAGGGGGAGACCCAGTACTTC
CDR3aa: CASSITSGGKGETQYF

j_gene: TRBJ2-3
d_gene: TRBD2
v_gene: TRBV7-9
CDR3nt: TGTGCCAGCAGCTTACAGGCGGGAGGCACAGATACGCAGTATTTT
CDR3aa: CASSLQAGGTDTQYF

j_gene: TRBJ2-7
d_gene: TRBD1
v_gene: TRBV7-9
CDR3nt: TGTGCCAGCAGCTCCCGGGACAGGTTCCACTACGAGCAGTACTTC
CDR3aa: CASSSRDRFHYEQYF

j_gene: TRBJ1-1
d_gene: TRBD1
v_gene: TRBV11-2
CDR3nt: TGTGCCAGCAGCCCGGACAGGGGGGCCGAAGCTTTCTTT
CDR3aa: CASSPDRGAEAFF

j_gene: TRBJ1-1
d_gene: -
v_gene: TRBV19
CDR3nt: TGTGCCAGTAGTATTGCCAGGGCAAGCACTGAAGCTTTCTTT
CDR3aa: CASSIARASTEAFF

j_gene: TRBJ1-5
d_gene: -
v_gene: TRBV18
CDR3nt: TGTGCCAGCTCACCCCGGGGAGGTTTAGCAAGCAATCAGCCCCAGCATTTT
CDR3aa: CASSPRGGLASNQPQHF

j_gene: TRBJ2-5
d_gene: TRBD1
v_gene: TRBV30
CDR3nt: TGTGCCTGGGGGGGACAGGGGGAGACCCAGTACTTC
CDR3aa: CAWGGQGETQYF

j_gene: TRBJ2-5
d_gene: TRBD2
v_gene: TRBV9
CDR3nt: TGTGCCAGCAGCGTAGGAGCGGGAGGCGGAGAGACCCAGTACTTC
CDR3aa: CASSVGAGGGETQYF

j_gene: TRBJ2-1
d_gene: TRBD1
v_gene: TRBV5-1
CDR3nt: TGCGCCACCGGCTGGACAGGGCAACATGAGCAGTTCTTC
CDR3aa: CATGWTGQHEQFF

j_gene: TRBJ1-1
d_gene: -
v_gene: TRBV4-1
CDR3nt: TGCGCCAGCAGCCCAGAGACCAGGGACACTGAAGCTTTCTTT
CDR3aa: CASSPETRDTEAFF

j_gene: TRBJ2-7
d_gene: TRBD1
v_gene: TRBV18
CDR3nt: TGTGCCAGCTCGGAAGGGGGCGCAGTAGTGGGTGAGCAGTACTTC
CDR3aa: CASSEGGAVVGEQYF

j_gene: TRBJ2-4
d_gene: -
v_gene: TRBV12-1
CDR3nt: TGTGCCAGCAGCTTAGTCTTTCGGACTAGCCGGAATAAACCCAAAAACATTCAGTACTTC
CDR3aa: CASSLVFRTSRNKPKNIQYF

j_gene: TRBJ2-1
d_gene: TRBD2
v_gene: TRBV28
CDR3nt: TGTGCCAGCAGTCTGTGGACTAGCGGGAGCCTGGTGGATGAGCAGTTCTTC
CDR3aa: CASSLWTSGSLVDEQFF

j_gene: TRBJ2-3
d_gene: TRBD2
v_gene: TRBV19
CDR3nt: TGTGCCAGTAGCTCCTTAGCGGGGAAGAGCACAGATACGCAGTATTTT
CDR3aa: CASSSLAGKSTDTQYF

j_gene: TRBJ1-2
d_gene: TRBD1
v_gene: TRBV27
CDR3nt: TGTGCCAGCAGTTTAGGACAGGGGGCTGGCTACACCTTC
CDR3aa: CASSLGQGAGYTF

j_gene: TRBJ1-4
d_gene: -
v_gene: TRBV9
CDR3nt: TGTGCCAGCAGTGAGAAAGGGGCTAGAAATGAAAAACTGTTTTTT
CDR3aa: CASSEKGARNEKLFF

j_gene: TRBJ1-3
d_gene: TRBD1
v_gene: TRBV12-5
CDR3nt: TGTGCTAGTGGTTTGGTAAGAGGGGACAGCTCTGGAAACACCATATATTTT
CDR3aa: CASGLVRGDSSGNTIYF

j_gene: TRBJ2-1
d_gene: -
v_gene: TRBV11-1
CDR3nt: TGTGCCAGCAGCAATTCCGGGAATCGCAATGAGCAGTTCTTC
CDR3aa: CASSNSGNRNEQFF

j_gene: TRBJ1-3
d_gene: -
v_gene: TRBV10-1
CDR3nt: TGCGCCAGCAGCGGAGGGAGACAGTCTGGAAACGCCATATATTTT
CDR3aa: CASSGGRQSGNAIYF

j_gene: TRBJ1-3
d_gene: -
v_gene: TRBV5-1
CDR3nt: TGCGCCAGCAGCTTGGGGCCGTTCTCTGGAAACACCATATATTTT
CDR3aa: CASSLGPFSGNTIYF

j_gene: TRBJ2-3
d_gene: TRBD2
v_gene: TRBV5-6
CDR3nt: TGTGCCAGCAGCCAGAAGACTAGCGGGAGCGCAGATACGCAGTGTTTT
CDR3aa: CASSQKTSGSADTQCF

j_gene: TRBJ2-1
d_gene: TRBD1
v_gene: TRBV9
CDR3nt: TGTGCCAGCAGTGGGACAGGGGCCTACAATGAGCAGTTCTTC
CDR3aa: CASSGTGAYNEQFF

j_gene: TRBJ1-5
d_gene: -
v_gene: TRBV4-1
CDR3nt: TGCGCCAGCAGCCCTGGCTTTAGCAATCAGCCCCAGCATTTT
CDR3aa: CASSPGFSNQPQHF

j_gene: TRBJ2-2
d_gene: TRBD2
v_gene: TRBV5-1
CDR3nt: TGCGCCAGTCGACTAGCGGGAGGCACCGGGGAGCTGTTTTTT
CDR3aa: CASRLAGGTGELFF

j_gene: TRBJ1-1
d_gene: -
v_gene: TRBV5-4
CDR3nt: TGTGCCAGCAGCTTGGATCAGTCCTTCACTGAAGCTTTCTTT
CDR3aa: CASSLDQSFTEAFF